This TCR beta chain was documented in a study of shared clonotypes between healthy human individuals. Study-level background: Every donor yielded three CD4 naive, three CD4 memory, two CD8 naive and one CD8 memory plate.

Study-wide results and limits: Naive CD4 clonotypes overlapped across a few donors at roughly 5.1%. Only blood samples were collected, and tissue repertoires likely differ. Represented genetic and exposure-history diversity was restricted by having few donors.

Worth noting for this clone: Its antigen is unknown.

The repertoire was sequenced with immunoSEQ multiplex PCR; TCRdb's copy has only in-frame clones and lacks some. The sample has about 1.1 million clones; 70% to 80% are singletons. The receptor was isolated from a man aged 18 to 35 in good health. Some clones in this sample may be carry-over from other donors' samples. The sequenced material came from memory CD4+ T cells from PBMCs. The subset was: CD45RA-negative fraction.

In DNA, the CDR3 is TGTGCCAGCAGCTTATGGCGGGAACACACCGGGGAGCTGTTTTTT. Translating gives CASSLWREHTGELFF. The V call is TRBV11-2, the J call TRBJ2-2; tentatively, D is TRBD2 (6 bases). This CDR3 is 15 amino acids long. Deletions cut 2 bases from V and 3 bases from J, with 10 bases between. Germline V gives CDR1 SGHAT, CDR2 FQNNGV.